The subject of this entry is one TCR beta chain. In the original processing: By means of reference gene primer amplification, nucleated cell counts were estimated. TCRdb's table, derived via immunoSEQ multiplex PCR, lists solely in-frame clones and lacks some. V and J calls and clone size follow that table, whereas D and trimming were derived from the DNA. The sample includes 300,000 or so clones, around 87% seen only once; the top ten take around 8%. This specimen belongs to a study of blood T cell repertoires in COVID-19. Study-level information: Material from acute and convalescent COVID-19 was sourced from the United States, Italy and Spain. From T cells, B-cell-depleted T cells, or PBMCs came the material, which was cDNA or gDNA.

Germline CDR1 reads SGHTA; CDR2 reads FQGNSA. Trimming at V came to 2 bases and at J to 6 bases, leaving 11 bases not matched to a gene. The CDR3 consists of 17 residues. The origin of this receptor is a woman in her forties or fifties who had recovered from COVID-19. Source material: peripheral blood. The rearrangement joins TRBV7-2 to TRBJ2-7; 12 positions match TRBD1. In DNA form, the CDR3 reads TGTGCCAGCAGCTTACGCAACCAGGGACAGGGGGCGGCCGAGCAGTACTTC. It translates to CASSLRNQGQGAAEQYF.